A selection of T cell receptor beta chains follows, all from one sample in a study of blood T cell repertoires in COVID-19. Repertoires were generated with immunoSEQ multiplex PCR, while TCRdb's copy carries only in-frame clones and drops some. Here the sample spans 450,000 or so clones, 89% being singletons. Material: peripheral blood. The receptors here all came from a woman in her 40s with COVID-19, enrolled during active disease. CDR3s include the opening cysteine and the closing phenylalanine or tryptophan. A D gene is named only where the DNA matches it firmly. Expanded clones get a size class; other rows say once, few or many, or leave the size out.

V: TRBV5-1
J: TRBJ2-7
D: NA
size: NA
DNA: TGCGCCAGCAGCTTGGGGACAGCCGTCTCCTACGAGCAGTACTTC
CDR3: CASSLGTAVSYEQYF

V: TRBV5-1
J: TRBJ1-2
D: TRBD1
size: once
DNA: TGCGCCAGCAGCTTGGTGTCAGGGGGCGCAGGAGGCTACACCTTC
CDR3: CASSLVSGGAGGYTF

V: TRBV7-2
J: TRBJ1-2
D: TRBD1
size: NA
DNA: TGTGCCAGCAGCTTTGGACAGGGGGTTAACTATGGCTACACCTTC
CDR3: CASSFGQGVNYGYTF

V: TRBV5-4
J: TRBJ1-5
D: TRBD1
size: NA
DNA: TGTGCCAGCAGCTTCGCGATGGGACAGGGGGCATTAGGAAATCAGCCCCAGCATTTT
CDR3: CASSFAMGQGALGNQPQHF

V: TRBV27
J: TRBJ2-7
D: TRBD2
size: NA
DNA: TGTGCCAGCAGCCCCCTCGAGCGGGGCCTCTACGAGCAGTACTTC
CDR3: CASSPLERGLYEQYF

V: TRBV18
J: TRBJ1-2
D: NA
size: NA
DNA: TGTGCCAGCTCACGACCGCCGAGTGGCTACACCTTC
CDR3: CASSRPPSGYTF

V: TRBV11-3
J: TRBJ2-7
D: TRBD1
size: NA
DNA: TGTGCCAGCAGTTCCGGCAGGGGGCTTTACGCCGAGCAGTACTTC
CDR3: CASSSGRGLYAEQYF

V: TRBV18
J: TRBJ1-3
D: NA
size: once
DNA: TGTGCCAGCTCACTAGACAGAACCTCCTCTGGAAACACCATATATTTT
CDR3: CASSLDRTSSGNTIYF

V: TRBV5-5
J: TRBJ1-2
D: NA
size: NA
DNA: TGTGCCAGCAGCTTGGTAGGAGTGCCGGTGAGCTATGGCTACACCTTC
CDR3: CASSLVGVPVSYGYTF

V: TRBV3-1/TRBV3-2
J: TRBJ1-2
D: NA
size: NA
DNA: TGTGCCAGCAGCCAATCCCGGGGAGGGGTTAGATATGGCTACACCTTC
CDR3: CASSQSRGGVRYGYTF

V: TRBV7-9
J: TRBJ1-2
D: NA
size: NA
DNA: TGTGCCAGCAGCTTAATTGGGGGAGGCTATGGCTACACCTTC
CDR3: CASSLIGGGYGYTF

V: TRBV28
J: TRBJ1-1
D: TRBD1
size: NA
DNA: TGTGCCAGCACCCTCCGGCAGGGGGTTTATACTGAAGCTTTCTTT
CDR3: CASTLRQGVYTEAFF

V: TRBV6-6
J: TRBJ2-7
D: TRBD1
size: NA
DNA: TGTGCCAGCAGTTACTCAGGGACAGGGGTCGAGCAGTACTTC
CDR3: CASSYSGTGVEQYF

V: TRBV7-3
J: TRBJ2-1
D: TRBD2
size: once
DNA: TGTGCCAGCAGCTTAGAGGGAGAAGGGACTAGCAACTACAATGAGCAGTTCTTC
CDR3: CASSLEGEGTSNYNEQFF

V: TRBV14
J: TRBJ2-1
D: NA
size: NA
DNA: TGTGCCAGCAGCTTGCGGTGGTCGACCGTCTACAATGAGCAGTTCTTC
CDR3: CASSLRWSTVYNEQFF

V: TRBV7-2
J: TRBJ2-1
D: TRBD2
size: NA
DNA: TGTGCCAGCAGCTTCACCAGCGGGAATTACAATGAGCAGTTCTTC
CDR3: CASSFTSGNYNEQFF

V: TRBV18
J: TRBJ2-5
D: NA
size: NA
DNA: TGTGCCAGCTCACCTGTGACAAACGAAGAGACCCAGTACTTC
CDR3: CASSPVTNEETQYF

V: TRBV30
J: TRBJ2-7
D: NA
size: once
DNA: TGTGCCTGGAGTGGCCCAGGAAGGTACGAGCAGTACTTC
CDR3: CAWSGPGRYEQYF

V: TRBV30
J: TRBJ1-5
D: TRBD1
size: NA
DNA: TGTGCCTGGACCCCAACAGGGGGCAATCAGCCCCAGCATTTT
CDR3: CAWTPTGGNQPQHF

V: TRBV28
J: TRBJ2-6
D: TRBD1
size: NA
DNA: TGTGCCAGCAGTTACGGGACAGGGGCGATCCAAAGCTCTGGGGCCAACGTCCTGACTTTC
CDR3: CASSYGTGAIQSSGANVLTF

V: TRBV12-2
J: TRBJ2-7
D: NA
size: NA
DNA: TGTGCAAGTCGCCTCCCTAGGCGCCCAACCCCCTACGAGCAGTACTTC
CDR3: CASRLPRRPTPYEQYF

V: TRBV18
J: TRBJ2-5
D: TRBD1
size: NA
DNA: TGTGCCAGCTCACCGGGGACAGAGGAGACCCAGTACTTC
CDR3: CASSPGTEETQYF

V: TRBV7-2
J: TRBJ2-3
D: TRBD1
size: NA
DNA: TGTGCCAGCGTAGGGGGCACAAGGGGCACAGATACGCAGTATTTT
CDR3: CASVGGTRGTDTQYF

V: TRBV19
J: TRBJ2-6
D: NA
size: NA
DNA: TGTGCCAGTAGTATCCCCCCCGTCTCTGGGGCCAACGTCCTGACTTTC
CDR3: CASSIPPVSGANVLTF

V: TRBV7-6
J: TRBJ1-1
D: NA
size: NA
DNA: TGTGCCAGCAGCTTGCCCACAGGGTTCACTGAAGCTTTCTTT
CDR3: CASSLPTGFTEAFF

V: TRBV7-9
J: TRBJ1-1
D: TRBD1
size: NA
DNA: TGTGCCAGCAGCTTAGCTCCGACAGGGGGCGGAAATACTGAAGCTTTCTTT
CDR3: CASSLAPTGGGNTEAFF

V: TRBV5-1
J: TRBJ2-5
D: TRBD2
size: NA
DNA: TGCGCCAGCAGCTTACTAGCGGGGGGTGAGACCCAGTACTTC
CDR3: CASSLLAGGETQYF

V: TRBV5-1
J: TRBJ1-4
D: NA
size: NA
DNA: TGCGCCAGCAGCTTGGACAGGAATGAAAAACTGTTTTTT
CDR3: CASSLDRNEKLFF

V: TRBV7-3
J: TRBJ2-2
D: NA
size: NA
DNA: TGTGCCAGCAGCTTAACCACATCGAACACCGGGGAGCTGTTTTTT
CDR3: CASSLTTSNTGELFF

V: TRBV7-2
J: TRBJ2-5
D: TRBD2
size: NA
DNA: TGTGCCAGCAGCTTAGTCAGTAGCGGGAGGGCTGAGACCCAGTACTTC
CDR3: CASSLVSSGRAETQYF

V: TRBV18
J: TRBJ1-2
D: NA
size: NA
DNA: TGTGCCAGCTCACGGGGGCGCGAGGATCCCCATGGCTACACCTTC
CDR3: CASSRGREDPHGYTF

V: TRBV6-6
J: TRBJ2-2
D: NA
size: NA
DNA: TGTGCCAGCAGGCTAAGGCCTAGCGCCGGGGAGCTGTTTTTT
CDR3: CASRLRPSAGELFF

V: TRBV10-3
J: TRBJ2-4
D: TRBD1
size: NA
DNA: TGTGCCATTTCCGGGACAGAAAACATTCAGTACTTC
CDR3: CAISGTENIQYF

V: TRBV27
J: TRBJ2-5
D: NA
size: NA
DNA: TGTGCCAGCAGTTTATGGAGGGAAGGCGCAATAGAGACCCAGTACTTC
CDR3: CASSLWREGAIETQYF

V: TRBV7-9
J: TRBJ1-1
D: TRBD1
size: NA
DNA: TGTGCCAGCAGCAAGTGGACAGGCGCGTCGGGCACTGAAGCTTTCTTT
CDR3: CASSKWTGASGTEAFF

V: TRBV5-1
J: TRBJ1-1
D: TRBD1
size: few
DNA: TGCGCCAGCAGCTTAGCTCCGGGACAGGGGCCCCTGGGCACTGAAGCTTTCTTT
CDR3: CASSLAPGQGPLGTEAFF

V: TRBV20-1
J: TRBJ1-1
D: NA
size: NA
DNA: TGCAGTGCTAGTTCTGGGAGTGAAGCTTTCTTT
CDR3: CSASSGSEAFF

V: TRBV28
J: TRBJ1-4
D: NA
size: NA
DNA: TGTGCCAGCAGTAGTCCTCAGGGGATTCGGTTCAATGAAAAACTGTTTTTT
CDR3: CASSSPQGIRFNEKLFF

V: TRBV28
J: TRBJ1-1
D: NA
size: NA
DNA: TGTGCCAGCAGCCTACTCCTTGAAGGAGCTGAAGCTTTCTTT
CDR3: CASSLLLEGAEAFF

V: TRBV5-6
J: TRBJ1-6
D: NA
size: once
DNA: TGTGCCAGCAGCTCGGATCGGGTTAAATCACCCCTCCACTTT
CDR3: CASSSDRVKSPLHF

V: TRBV12-5
J: TRBJ2-1
D: TRBD2
size: NA
DNA: TGTGCTAGTGGTTTGGTACTAACTAGCGGGAGCGATGAGCAGTTCTTC
CDR3: CASGLVLTSGSDEQFF

V: TRBV28
J: TRBJ2-1
D: NA
size: NA
DNA: TGTGCCAGCAGTTCCCTTACCAACGCGGCCTACAATGAGCAGTTCTTC
CDR3: CASSSLTNAAYNEQFF

V: TRBV6-6
J: TRBJ2-7
D: TRBD2
size: NA
DNA: TGTGCCAGCAGTGGCGGTAGCGGGCTCTCCTACGAGCAGTACTTC
CDR3: CASSGGSGLSYEQYF

V: TRBV21-1
J: TRBJ2-2
D: NA
size: NA
DNA: TGTGCCACTGTAACGGGACTAGCGGGAGAGAACACCGGGGAGCTGTTTTTT
CDR3: CATVTGLAGENTGELFF